The following is a T cell receptor beta chain sequence with its context. Its antigen is unknown. This sample was taken from a study of Tregs in tolerant kidney transplant recipients. General observations from the study: The most relevant donor-specific Treg TCRbeta repertoire apparently came from expansion with activated donor B cells. Findings come from small patient numbers and require larger validation.

Repertoires were generated with immunoSEQ multiplex PCR, while TCRdb's copy carries only in-frame clones and drops some. The sample has some 110,000 clones, 92% seen once. Unstimulated regulatory T cells (CD4+CD25+CD127-), CD4+CD25- non-regulatory cells, CD4 and CD8 cells were FACS-sorted from thawed PBMCs. The V and J ends lost 2 bases and 15 bases respectively, with 17 bases between them. The CDR3 spans 14 residues. Per the germline V gene, CDR1 is MGHDK and CDR2 is SYGVNS. J is TRBJ1-6 and V is TRBV25-1; no firm D call. What was sequenced was CD4+ T cells from blood. This sequence was found in a human donor in good health. CDR3 sequence: CASSEGVGGPYLHF. The CDR3 DNA reads TGTGCCAGCAGTGAAGGAGTGGGCGGGCCGTACCTCCACTTT.